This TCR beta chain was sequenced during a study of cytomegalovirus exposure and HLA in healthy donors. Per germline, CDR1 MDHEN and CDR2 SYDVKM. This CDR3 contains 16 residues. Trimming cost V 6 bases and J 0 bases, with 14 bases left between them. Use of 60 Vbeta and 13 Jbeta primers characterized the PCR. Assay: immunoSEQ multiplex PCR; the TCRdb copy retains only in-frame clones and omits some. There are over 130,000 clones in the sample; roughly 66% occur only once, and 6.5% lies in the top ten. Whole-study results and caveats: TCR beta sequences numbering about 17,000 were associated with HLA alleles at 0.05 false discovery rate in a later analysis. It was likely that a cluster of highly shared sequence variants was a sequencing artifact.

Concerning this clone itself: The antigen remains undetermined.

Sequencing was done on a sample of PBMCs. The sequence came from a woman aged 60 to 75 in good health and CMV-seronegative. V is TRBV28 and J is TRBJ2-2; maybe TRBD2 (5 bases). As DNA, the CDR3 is TGTGCCAGCAGCCTAGCAGGACCGACGAACACCGGGGAGCTGTTTTTT. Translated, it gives CASSLAGPTNTGELFF.